This passage covers 3 T cell receptor beta chains from one sample sequenced in a study of lung T cells in sarcoidosis with Löfgren's syndrome. TCRdb re-called the reads with MiXCR, one entry per CDR3 protein. The sample includes some 19,000 distinct CDR3 sequences, approximately 22% of them seen just once. The specimen sequenced was CD4+ T cells from bronchoalveolar lavage. The source is a human donor with sarcoidosis (Löfgren's syndrome or another form), or a control subject (not recorded which).

V and J are TRBV19 and TRBJ2-7; 9 bases map to TRBD2. V lost 4 bases to trimming and J lost 1 base; unmatched junction nucleotides: 5. Germline CDR1 is LNHDA and CDR2 is SQIVND (reference sequence). CDR3 length: 15 amino acids. CDR3 DNA sequence: TGTGCCAGTAGTAGGAGCGGGAGGCTTTCCTACGAGCAGTACTTC. It encodes CASSRSGRLSYEQYF.

This clonotype was recorded many times. V gene TRBV2 combines with J gene TRBJ1-4; 7 bases agree with TRBD1. Losses at the gene ends were 10 bases for V and 8 bases for J; bases not matched to a gene: 10. The CDR3 is 13 amino acids. In germline, CDR1 is SNHLY, CDR2 FYNNEI. The CDR3 DNA reads as TGTGCCACGGGGACAGCGACGGGGGAAAAACTGTTTTTT. This sequence encodes CATGTATGEKLFF.

By share of the sample, this clonotype is medium-sized. The V call is TRBV27, the J call TRBJ2-7, with D possibly matching TRBD2 (6 bases). Per germline, CDR1 MNHEY and CDR2 SMNVEV (reference sequence). The CDR3 spans 17 residues. Trimming left V 0 bases short and J 0 bases short, with 15 bases between. In nucleotides, the CDR3 is TGTGCCAGCAGTTTATCGTGGGGCGGAGGGAGCTCCTACGAGCAGTACTTC. Translating gives CASSLSWGGGSSYEQYF.